The 23 T cell receptor beta chains given below trace back to one sample, sequenced in a study of long-term antiretroviral therapy in people with HIV. This was the immunoSEQ v3.0 assay at survey level. The repertoire was sequenced with immunoSEQ multiplex PCR; TCRdb's copy has only in-frame clones and lacks some. The table lists some 13,000 clones, 65% to 85% of them singletons. The source was unsorted PBMCs, collected 1.3 years after starting antiretroviral therapy. Receptors were obtained from a young woman with HIV.

This rearrangement joins TRBV27 to TRBJ1-4, with D tentatively TRBD1 (5 bases). The CDR3 extends over 16 amino acids. Germline V gene lookup returns CDR1 MNHEY and CDR2 SMNVEV (reference sequence). Trimming shortened V by 3 bases and J by 4 bases, and 15 bases separated the two germline ends. CDR3 in amino acids: CASSLRATVNNEKLFF. As DNA, the CDR3 is TGTGCCAGCAGTTTGCGTGCGACAGTTAATAATGAAAAACTGTTTTTT.

The chain recombines TRBV5-5 with TRBJ1-2, with a possible D match to TRBD1 (5 bases). The CDR3 extends over 14 amino acids. In germline, CDR1 is SGHKS, CDR2 YYEKEE (reference sequence). The V and J ends lost 1 base and 6 bases respectively, with 13 bases between them. CDR3 in amino acids: CASSLISTADGYTF. As DNA, the CDR3 is TGTGCCAGCAGCTTGATCTCGACAGCAGATGGCTACACCTTC.

V is TRBV30 and J is TRBJ1-1; 8 nucleotides match TRBD1. CDR3 length equals 14 residues. Germline assignment: CDR1 GTSNPN and CDR2 SVGIG (reference sequence). J lost 5 bases, V lost 3 bases, and 8 bases had no gene match. CDR3: CAWRGQVVRTEAFF. CDR3 coding DNA: TGTGCCTGGAGGGGACAGGTTGTTAGGACTGAAGCTTTCTTT.

The gene calls are TRBV18 and TRBJ2-2; TRBD1 matches at 7 bases. CDR1 is KGHSH and CDR2 is LQKENI in the germline V gene. After removal of 2 bases from V and 3 bases from J, the junction contained 3 bases not matched to a gene. The CDR3 is made up of 15 amino acids. The CDR3 loop reads CASSPDTGDTGELFF. The CDR3, as DNA: TGTGCCAGCTCACCAGATACAGGGGACACCGGGGAGCTGTTTTTT.

The chain joins TRBV30 to TRBJ2-3; no firm D call. CDR1 is GTSNPN and CDR2 is SVGIG in the germline V gene (reference sequence). This CDR3 contains 11 residues. V lost 3 bases to trimming and J lost 6 bases, with 7 bases between them. CDR3 region: CAWRGGDTQYF. Here the CDR3 DNA reads TGTGCCTGGAGGGGTGGTGATACGCAGTATTTT.

In this sample, this clone is medium-sized. J is TRBJ2-1 and V is TRBV14, with TRBD1 as a possible D gene (5 bases). Germline V lookup: CDR1 SGHDN, CDR2 FVKESK. V lost 6 bases to trimming and J lost 5 bases, with 11 bases between them. The CDR3 has 13 residues. The DNA for the CDR3 is TGTGCCAGCAGTCCAGGGTCCCACAATGAGCAGTTCTTC. Its translation: CASSPGSHNEQFF.

The chain has TRBV27 and TRBJ2-7, with D possibly matching TRBD2 (5 bases). V lost 3 bases to trimming and J lost 3 bases, with 9 bases between them. Per germline, CDR1 MNHEY and CDR2 SMNVEV (reference sequence). The CDR3 totals 13 residues. CDR3 in amino acids: CASSLGAHYEQYF. CDR3 DNA sequence: TGTGCCAGCAGTTTGGGAGCCCACTACGAGCAGTACTTC.

This clone was seen a few times. The chain joins TRBV18 to TRBJ2-3; 12 bases are shared with TRBD2. The CDR3 is made up of 16 amino acids. Germline trimming cut 6 bases from V and 4 bases from J; bases unmatched to any gene: 8. Looked up from germline, CDR1 is KGHSH and CDR2 is LQKENI. CDR3 DNA sequence: TGTGCCAGCTCCCCCTCTAGCGGGAGGGCCCCAGATACGCAGTATTTT. This translates into CASSPSSGRAPDTQYF.

The chain is built from TRBV6-1 and TRBJ2-7, with TRBD1 identical over 10 bases. The CDR3 consists of 14 residues. V was clipped by 1 base and J by 9 bases; unmatched bases: 6. Looked up from germline, CDR1 is MNHNS and CDR2 is SASEGT. CDR3 residues: CASSEGTGGSGQYF. DNA for the CDR3: TGTGCCAGCAGTGAAGGGACAGGGGGTTCAGGGCAGTACTTC.

There are a few counts of this clone. This chain joins TRBV7-9 and TRBJ1-1; D gene uncertain. This CDR3 is 12 amino acids long. With 4 bases removed from V and 6 bases from J, the gap between germline ends came to 9 bases. Germline V lookup: CDR1 SEHNR, CDR2 FQNEAQ (reference sequence). As DNA, the CDR3 is TGTGCCAGCAGCTCACCTTCCGCTGAAGCTTTCTTT. It translates to CASSSPSAEAFF.

J is TRBJ1-3 and V is TRBV2, with D unclear. Trimming took off 4 bases at V and 1 base at J, with 5 bases between the two ends. The CDR3 loop spans 13 amino acids. The germline V gene encodes CDR1 SNHLY and CDR2 FYNNEI. The CDR3 spells CASSGGSGNTIYF. The CDR3, as DNA: TGTGCCAGCAGTGGGGGTTCTGGAAACACCATATATTTT.

This clone was seen just once. This rearrangement joins TRBV28 to TRBJ1-2; possibly TRBD1 for D (5 bases). This CDR3 region has 17 residues. V lost 5 bases, J lost 4 bases, and 23 bases lay in between. Per the germline V gene, CDR1 is MDHEN and CDR2 is SYDVKM. The CDR3 here is CASSLGTPDDLSYGYTF. CDR3 in DNA: TGTGCCAGCAGTCTAGGGACGCCTGATGATCTTAGCTATGGCTACACCTTC.

The gene calls are TRBV4-2 and TRBJ1-4; 9 positions match TRBD1. V dropped 3 bases and J dropped 7; count of bases not matched to a gene: 3. The germline V gene has CDR1 LGHNA and CDR2 YNFKEQ. The CDR3 runs 14 residues. CDR3 bases: TGTGCCAGCAGCCAGGAGACAGGGGGTGAAAAACTGTTTTTT. This sequence encodes CASSQETGGEKLFF.

This chain links TRBV2 with TRBJ2-5; D perhaps matches TRBD1 (6 bases). This CDR3 is built from 13 residues. V gave up 7 bases and J gave up 2 bases, with 11 bases separating them. The germline V gene has CDR1 SNHLY and CDR2 FYNNEI. CDR3 sequence (DNA): TGTGCCAGCAACCCGACAGGTCAAGAGACCCAGTACTTC. Residues: CASNPTGQETQYF.

This rearrangement joins TRBV7-8 to TRBJ1-6; no definite D call. V dropped 2 bases and J dropped 11 bases, with 13 bases sitting between them. From germline, CDR1 is SGHVS and CDR2 FQNEAQ. The CDR3 is 14 residues long. CDR3 sequence reads: CASSLFSHPPPLHF. CDR3 in DNA: TGTGCCAGCAGCTTATTTTCCCACCCCCCACCCCTCCACTTT.

V gene TRBV28 combines with J gene TRBJ2-6; tentatively, D is TRBD1 (6 bases). Germline lookup yields CDR1 MDHEN and CDR2 SYDVKM. The length of the CDR3 is 16 residues. V was clipped by 7 bases and J by 0 bases, with 13 bases between them. The CDR3 nucleotides read TGTGCCAGCACAAACAGGGCTAACTCTGGGGCCAACGTCCTGACTTTC. Amino acids: CASTNRANSGANVLTF.

By frequency in the sample, this clone is medium-sized. The chain joins TRBV28 to TRBJ2-7; 9 nucleotides align to TRBD1. The length of the CDR3 is 15 residues. The junction had 8 bases not matched to a gene; V was cut back by 6 bases and J by 2 bases. CDR1 MDHEN and CDR2 SYDVKM come from the germline V gene. The CDR3 protein is CASSPGTGTPYEQYF. The CDR3 bases are TGTGCCAGCAGCCCCGGGACAGGGACCCCCTACGAGCAGTACTTC.

This chain uses TRBV5-4 with TRBJ2-7; TRBD1 matches at 8 bases. The V and J ends lost 4 bases and 5 bases, in that order; junction bases with no gene match: 8. The CDR3 is 14 amino acids. Germline CDR1 is SGHNT and CDR2 is YYREEE (reference sequence). This CDR3 is CASSPWDRMDEQYF. Here the CDR3 DNA reads TGTGCCAGCAGCCCGTGGGACAGGATGGACGAGCAGTACTTC.

The rearrangement joins TRBV10-2 to TRBJ1-4, with D unresolved. From germline, CDR1 is WSHSY and CDR2 SAAADI. The CDR3 is 12 residues long. Trimming left V 2 bases short and J 12 bases short, with 10 bases between. Here the CDR3 DNA reads TGCGCCAGCAGTGAGAAGAGTGGTGAACTGTTTTTT. It codes for CASSEKSGELFF.

The rearrangement joins TRBV29-1 to TRBJ2-2; the D call may be TRBD1 or TRBD2 (6 bases each). Per the germline V gene, CDR1 is SQVTM and CDR2 is ANQGSEA. The CDR3 has 16 amino acids. Between the trimmed V and J ends, which lost 7 bases and 1 base, there was a span of 19 bases. The CDR3 here is CSATYHGGRNTGELFF. The CDR3 coding sequence is TGCAGCGCCACTTACCACGGGGGCCGGAACACCGGGGAGCTGTTTTTT.

The chain carries TRBV5-1 and TRBJ2-1, with 7 nucleotides matching TRBD2. Trimming at V came to 3 bases and at J to 6 bases, leaving 9 bases not matched to a gene. The CDR3 sequence is 15 residues long. Germline loops: CDR1 SGHRS, CDR2 YFSETQ. CDR3 bases: TGCGCCAGCAGCTCCGGGGACTACGGGGGCAATGAGCAGTTCTTC. Protein product: CASSSGDYGGNEQFF. Based on the CDR3 plus reference TRBV5-1 and TRBJ2-1, the full variable domain is KAGVTQTPRYLIKTRGQQVTLSCSPISGHRSVSWYQQTPGQGLQFLFEYFSETQRNKGNFPGRFSGRQFSNSRSEMNVSTLELGDSALYLCASSSGDYGGNEQFFGPGTRLTVL.

This clone has only one observation. The chain uses TRBV6-1 and TRBJ2-3; D call uncertain. Trimming took 4 bases from V and 0 from J, leaving 8 bases between them. The CDR3 is 14 amino acids. The V gene's germline CDR1 is MNHNS and CDR2 SASEGT. The CDR3 here is CASSVTRSTDTQYF. For the CDR3, the DNA is TGTGCCAGCAGTGTGACGAGAAGCACAGATACGCAGTATTTT.

The table lists this clone with a few counts. CDR3 nucleotides: TGTGCCAGCAGCCATACAGGGAATTCACCCCTCCACTTT. Translated: CASSHTGNSPLHF. V is TRBV7-3 and J is TRBJ1-6, with D possibly matching TRBD1 (6 bases). This CDR3 region has 13 residues. Germline V gives CDR1 SGHTA, CDR2 FQGTGA. V lost 5 bases and J lost 7, with 9 bases in between.